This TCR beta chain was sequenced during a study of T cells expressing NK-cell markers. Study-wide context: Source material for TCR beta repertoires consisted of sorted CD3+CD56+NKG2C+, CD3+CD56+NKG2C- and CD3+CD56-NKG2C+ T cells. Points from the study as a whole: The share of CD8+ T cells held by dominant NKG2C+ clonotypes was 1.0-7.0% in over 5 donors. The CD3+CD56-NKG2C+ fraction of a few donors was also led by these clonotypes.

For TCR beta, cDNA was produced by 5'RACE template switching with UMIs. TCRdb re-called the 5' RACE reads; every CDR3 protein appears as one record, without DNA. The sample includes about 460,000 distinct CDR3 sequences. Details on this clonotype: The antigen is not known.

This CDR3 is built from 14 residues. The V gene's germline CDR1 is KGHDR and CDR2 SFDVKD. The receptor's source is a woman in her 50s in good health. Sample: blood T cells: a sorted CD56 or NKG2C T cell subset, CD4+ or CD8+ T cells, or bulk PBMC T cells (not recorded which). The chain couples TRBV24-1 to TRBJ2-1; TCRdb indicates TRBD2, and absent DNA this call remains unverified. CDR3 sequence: CATSDRPRGNEQFF.